The 32 T cell receptor beta chains in this list originate from one sample, sequenced in a study of technical replicates of blood from a few donors. TCRdb keeps only in-frame clones here, not all; method: immunoSEQ multiplex PCR. The sample lists tens of thousands of clones; around 94% were seen once. Sample: T cells isolated from PBMCs. All receptors come from a human donor in good health.

This chain joins TRBV28 and TRBJ1-4; the D gene is possibly TRBD1 (6 bases). Germline V gene sequence: CDR1 MDHEN, CDR2 SYDVKM. V lost 1 base and J 5 bases, leaving 11 bases between the germline ends. This CDR3 is built from 15 residues. CDR3 sequence: CASSLLTGGNEKLFF. CDR3 sequence (DNA): TGTGCCAGCAGTTTATTGACAGGCGGAAATGAAAAACTGTTTTTT.

The chain uses TRBV28 and TRBJ2-7; D uncertain. The V and J ends lost 4 bases and 2 bases respectively, with 15 bases between them. Germline lookup yields CDR1 MDHEN and CDR2 SYDVKM. This CDR3 comprises 15 residues. The CDR3 loop reads CASSSLRSQTYEQYF. CDR3 bases: TGTGCCAGCAGTTCCCTCCGGAGCCAGACCTACGAGCAGTACTTC. Variable domain in full (rest from reference TRBV28 and TRBJ2-7): DVKVTQSSRYLVKRTGEKVFLECVQDMDHENMFWYRQDPGLGLRLIYFSYDVKMKEKGDIPEGYSVSREKKERFSLILESASTNQTSMYLCASSSLRSQTYEQYFGPGTRLTVT.

The rearrangement uses TRBV7-9 and TRBJ1-2; no clear D. V was cut by 4 bases and J by 4 bases, with 22 bases left in between. Germline assignment: CDR1 SEHNR and CDR2 FQNEAQ (reference sequence). The CDR3 has 17 amino acids. CDR3 sequence: CASSSRPESPFSYGYTF. CDR3 DNA: TGTGCCAGCAGCTCTAGGCCCGAATCCCCCTTTTCCTATGGCTACACCTTC.

This sequence joins TRBV5-1 and TRBJ2-3, with 9 bases identical to TRBD2. Trimming removed 7 bases from V and 7 bases from J; junction bases left unmatched: 10. This CDR3 has 14 residues. Germline CDR1 and CDR2: SGHRS and YFSETQ. CDR3 DNA: TGCGCCAGCCGGGGTAGCGGGAGTGTAAATACGCAGTATTTT. Amino acid sequence: CASRGSGSVNTQYF.

The chain recombines TRBV27 with TRBJ2-7, with 10 bases that match TRBD1. Germline loops: CDR1 MNHEY, CDR2 SMNVEV (reference sequence). V lost 3 bases, J lost 1 base, and 6 bases stayed unmatched. The CDR3 sequence is 16 residues long. The CDR3: CASSFSGQGGSYEQYF. The CDR3 DNA sequence: TGTGCCAGCAGTTTCTCCGGACAGGGGGGTTCCTACGAGCAGTACTTC.

This chain connects TRBV30 to TRBJ2-5; no clear D. Germline CDR1 is GTSNPN and CDR2 is SVGIG (reference sequence). The V end was cut by 2 bases, the J end by 2 bases, with 9 bases between. The CDR3 contains 13 residues. The CDR3, as DNA: TGTGCCTGGAGTCTCGGTTTGCAAGAGACCCAGTACTTC. This codes for CAWSLGLQETQYF. Combining the CDR3 with reference TRBV30 and TRBJ2-5 gives the whole variable domain SQTIHQWPATLVQPVGSPLSLECTVEGTSNPNLYWYRQAAGRGLQLLFYSVGIGQISSEVPQNLSASRPQDRQFILSSKKLLLSDSGFYLCAWSLGLQETQYFGPGTRLLVL.

The chain combines TRBV5-1 with TRBJ2-3; 9 nucleotides match TRBD2. Losses at the gene ends were 0 bases for V and 3 bases for J; bases not matched to a gene: 5. Germline V gene lookup returns CDR1 SGHRS and CDR2 YFSETQ. The CDR3 loop spans 16 amino acids. The CDR3 protein is CASSLGSGGRTDTQYF. CDR3 coding DNA: TGCGCCAGCAGCTTGGGTAGCGGGGGACGTACAGATACGCAGTATTTT. Full variable domain (remainder filled in from reference TRBV5-1 and TRBJ2-3): KAGVTQTPRYLIKTRGQQVTLSCSPISGHRSVSWYQQTPGQGLQFLFEYFSETQRNKGNFPGRFSGRQFSNSRSEMNVSTLELGDSALYLCASSLGSGGRTDTQYFGPGTRLTVL.

The rearrangement joins TRBV27 to TRBJ1-2; 9 bases match TRBD1. Germline V gene sequence: CDR1 MNHEY, CDR2 SMNVEV (reference sequence). The CDR3 is 14 amino acids. With 5 bases clipped from V and 7 bases from J, the junction kept 8 bases outside the gene matches. CDR3 DNA sequence: TGTGCCAGCAGTCCCGGGACAGGGCTCGGTGGCTACACCTTC. It yields the protein CASSPGTGLGGYTF.

The genes are TRBV11-2 and TRBJ2-5; maybe TRBD1 (5 bases). This CDR3 spans 15 amino acids. With 6 bases removed from V and 6 bases from J, the gap between germline ends came to 20 bases. The germline V gene has CDR1 SGHAT and CDR2 FQNNGV. The CDR3 protein is CASRTPGRAIKTQYF. The CDR3 coding sequence is TGTGCCAGCAGAACGCCCGGCAGGGCCATTAAGACCCAGTACTTC.

This chain links TRBV27 with TRBJ2-7, with 8 bases lining up with TRBD1. The germline V gene encodes CDR1 MNHEY and CDR2 SMNVEV (reference sequence). The CDR3 has 14 amino acids. The V and J ends lost 5 bases and 2 bases, in that order; junction bases with no gene match: 5. CDR3 DNA: TGTGCCAGCAGTAGACAGGGGTTAGCCTACGAGCAGTACTTC. Protein sequence: CASSRQGLAYEQYF.

The rearrangement links TRBV9 to TRBJ2-7, with a possible D match to TRBD2 (5 bases). From germline, CDR1 is SGDLS and CDR2 YYNGEE. CDR3 length: 15 amino acids. V dropped 2 bases and J dropped 4 bases, with 16 bases sitting between them. The CDR3: CASSVGGLRVYEQYF. The CDR3 region has the DNA TGTGCCAGCAGCGTGGGCGGGTTACGTGTTTACGAGCAGTACTTC.

The chain employs TRBV2 and TRBJ2-3, with 7 bases matching TRBD1. The CDR3 contains 15 residues. The germline V gene encodes CDR1 SNHLY and CDR2 FYNNEI. V shed 5 bases and J 1 base; nucleotides not matched to a gene: 6. The CDR3 is CASSQGGAGTDTQYF. The CDR3 DNA reads TGTGCCAGCAGTCAAGGGGGCGCGGGCACAGATACGCAGTATTTT.

Notes on this clone: One end of the junction does not line up with germline, which may come from a read error. The V gene is TRBV7-7, the J gene TRBJ2-5; 13 nucleotides agree with TRBD2. The CDR3 sequence is 18 residues long. Germline V gene sequence: CDR1 SSHAT, CDR2 FNYEAQ (reference sequence). The CDR3: CASSLVGSGLAGSETQYF. In DNA, the CDR3 is TGTGCTAGCAGCTTAGTGGGGTCGGGACTAGCGGGGTCAGAGACCCAGTACTTC.

The chain links TRBV5-6 to TRBJ2-4, with 12 bases lining up with TRBD2. Trimming at V came to 0 bases and at J to 0 bases, leaving 4 bases not matched to a gene. The length of the CDR3 is 18 residues. CDR1 SGHDT and CDR2 YYEEEE come from the germline V gene. The CDR3 nucleotides read TGTGCCAGCAGCTTGGCCCTACTAGCGGGAGGAGCCAAAAACATTCAGTACTTC. Amino acid sequence: CASSLALLAGGAKNIQYF.

The V call is TRBV7-3, the J call TRBJ2-5; the match to TRBD2 covers 8 bases. CDR3 size: 16 residues. The trim removed 5 bases at V and 2 bases at J, leaving 10 bases unmatched. Germline CDR1 and CDR2: SGHTA and FQGTGA. This chain's CDR3 is CASSTGPAGGQETQYF. CDR3 in DNA: TGTGCCAGCAGCACAGGGCCCGCGGGGGGACAAGAGACCCAGTACTTC.

V gene TRBV5-1 combines with J gene TRBJ1-1; no clear D gene. This CDR3 has 14 amino acids. Germline V CDR1 and CDR2: SGHRS, YFSETQ. V was pared by 4 bases and J by 1 base, with 11 bases between. CDR3 nucleotide sequence: TGCGCCAGCAGCAGAAATACAGCGAACACTGAAGCTTTCTTT. This gives the protein CASSRNTANTEAFF.

The CDR3 loop is CASSNLAGGTETQYF. CDR3 DNA: TGTGCCAGCAGTAACCTAGCGGGAGGAACGGAGACCCAGTACTTC. V is TRBV27 and J is TRBJ2-5; TRBD2 aligns across 11 bases. This CDR3 is built from 15 residues. Germline CDR1 and CDR2: MNHEY and SMNVEV (reference sequence). With V trimmed by 5 bases and J by 5 bases, 7 bases remained unmatched.

The rearrangement uses TRBV29-1 and TRBJ2-1; 7 nucleotides agree with TRBD2. Germline V gene sequence: CDR1 SQVTM, CDR2 ANQGSEA. After removal of 1 base from V and 3 bases from J, the junction contained 6 bases not matched to a gene. The CDR3 is made up of 15 amino acids. The DNA for the CDR3 is TGCAGCGTTGAAGGGAGGGCGGGGGTCTACAATGAGCAGTTCTTC. Its protein is CSVEGRAGVYNEQFF.

This clone was seen once. The genes are TRBV27 and TRBJ1-2, with TRBD1 matching over 7 bases. The CDR3 length is 12 residues. J lost 8 bases, V lost 5 bases, and 5 bases had no gene match. Germline CDR1 MNHEY, CDR2 SMNVEV (reference sequence). The CDR3, as DNA: TGTGCCAGCAGTGACAGGGTAGGAGGCTACACCTTC. Amino acid sequence: CASSDRVGGYTF.

The rearrangement joins TRBV28 to TRBJ1-1; TRBD1 agrees at 11 bases. Unmatched junction bases numbered 6, after V lost 2 bases and J lost 7 bases. CDR1 is MDHEN, CDR2 SYDVKM, per germline. The CDR3 is made up of 15 amino acids. The CDR3 DNA is TGTGCCAGCAGTTTACCCCGGGACAGGGGGAGTGAAGCTTTCTTT. Translated, it gives CASSLPRDRGSEAFF.

This clone was seen only once. This chain joins TRBV7-2 and TRBJ2-1, with D perhaps matching TRBD2 (7 bases). Trimming removed 3 bases from V and 7 bases from J, with 25 bases in between. The germline V gene encodes CDR1 SGHTA and CDR2 FQGNSA. CDR3 length: 18 amino acids. The CDR3 sequence is CASSFTGPKRGAYNEQFF. In nucleotides, the CDR3 is TGTGCCAGCAGCTTTACGGGTCCGAAACGGGGGGCGTATAATGAGCAGTTCTTC.

The rearrangement joins TRBV25-1 to TRBJ1-2; a weak D match, TRBD1 (5 bases). The CDR3 consists of 12 residues. Trimming removed 2 bases from V and 4 bases from J, with 5 bases in between. Germline values: CDR1 MGHDK, CDR2 SYGVNS. CDR3 residues: CASSEQGYGYTF. The CDR3 DNA reads TGTGCCAGCAGTGAACAGGGCTATGGCTACACCTTC.

This clone was detected a few times. The rearrangement joins TRBV19 to TRBJ1-1; a possible D gene is TRBD1 (5 bases). Trimming cost V 1 base and J 3 bases, with 15 bases left between them. CDR1 and CDR2 from the germline V gene are LNHDA and SQIVND (reference sequence). The length of the CDR3 is 16 residues. This CDR3 reads CASSIGAGRDHTEAFF. DNA of the CDR3: TGTGCCAGTAGTATAGGGGCAGGGAGGGATCACACTGAAGCTTTCTTT.

This clone was seen just once. The junction shows a germline mismatch at one end, possibly a read error. The rearrangement links TRBV7-9 to TRBJ1-5; possible D gene TRBD1, 5 bases. CDR3 length: 18 amino acids. The germline V gene encodes CDR1 SEHNR and CDR2 FQNEAQ (reference sequence). This CDR3 is CASSLDQPFREVYQSQHF. The CDR3 DNA follows: TGTGCCAGCAGCTTAGACCAGCCGTTCAGGGAAGTTTATCAGTCCCAGCATTTT. Variable domain in full (rest from reference TRBV7-9 and TRBJ1-5): DTGVSQNPRHKITKRGQNVTFRCDPISEHNRLYWYRQTLGQGPEFLTYFQNEAQLEKSRLLSDRFSAERPKGSFSTLEIQRTEQGDSAMYLCASSLDQPFREVYQSQHFGDGTRLSIL.

The chain employs TRBV12-5 and TRBJ1-4; D is unclear. Germline V gene lookup returns CDR1 LGHNT and CDR2 FRNRAP. There are 17 residues in the CDR3. Trimming left V 0 bases short and J 7 bases short, with 18 bases between. Written as DNA, the CDR3 is TGTGCTAGTGGTTTGGTACGGACGGGTGGAGGGTTTGAAAAACTGTTTTTT. Amino acids: CASGLVRTGGGFEKLFF.

The rearrangement uses TRBV30 and TRBJ2-5; 7 bases are a match to TRBD1. With V trimmed by 4 bases and J by 2 bases, 10 bases remained unmatched. Germline V gene lookup returns CDR1 GTSNPN and CDR2 SVGIG (reference sequence). CDR3 length: 15 residues. DNA for the CDR3: TGTGCCTGGATGTCGCTGACAGGGCCTCAAGAGACCCAGTACTTC. It codes for CAWMSLTGPQETQYF.

The gene calls are TRBV10-3 and TRBJ2-2; perhaps TRBD1 as D (6 bases). Per germline, CDR1 ENHRY and CDR2 SYGVKD. V was cut by 4 bases and J by 0 bases, with 6 bases left in between. This CDR3 is 14 amino acids long. This CDR3 is CAISGTANTGELFF. CDR3 nucleotide sequence: TGTGCCATCAGTGGGACAGCGAACACCGGGGAGCTGTTTTTT.

The J gene is TRBJ1-1, the V gene TRBV25-1, with 9 bases aligning to TRBD1. Losses at the gene ends were 4 bases for V and 1 base for J; bases not matched to a gene: 10. The CDR3 spans 17 residues. Germline CDR1 is MGHDK and CDR2 is SYGVNS. CDR3: CASSASGQGPWNTEAFF. The CDR3 DNA sequence: TGTGCCAGCAGTGCCTCGGGACAGGGCCCGTGGAACACTGAAGCTTTCTTT. Combining the CDR3 with reference TRBV25-1 and TRBJ1-1 gives the whole variable domain EADIYQTPRYLVIGTGKKITLECSQTMGHDKMYWYQQDPGMELHLIHYSYGVNSTEKGDLSSESTVSRIRTEHFPLTLESARPSHTSQYLCASSASGQGPWNTEAFFGQGTRLTVV.

This sequence joins TRBV30 and TRBJ2-7; 9 bases agree with TRBD1. Looked up from germline, CDR1 is GTSNPN and CDR2 is SVGIG (reference sequence). The CDR3 spans 14 residues. The junction had 8 bases not matched to a gene; V was cut back by 7 bases and J by 1 base. The CDR3 DNA reads as TGTGCCTACCACCGGGACAGGGTTTCCTACGAGCAGTACTTC. It is translated as CAYHRDRVSYEQYF.

This sequence joins TRBV19 and TRBJ2-1, with 7 bases identical to TRBD2. The germline gives CDR1 LNHDA, CDR2 SQIVND (reference sequence). The CDR3 covers 13 residues. V lost 1 base to trimming and J lost 9 bases; unmatched junction nucleotides: 3. The DNA of the CDR3 is TGTGCCAGTAGTATAGTCAGGGAGGGTGAGCAGTTCTTC. Residues: CASSIVREGEQFF.

The chain carries TRBV30 and TRBJ2-1, with TRBD2 identical over 11 bases. CDR3 length: 15 residues. Germline assignment: CDR1 GTSNPN and CDR2 SVGIG (reference sequence). Trimming at V came to 5 bases and at J to 5 bases, leaving 8 bases not matched to a gene. CDR3 sequence: CAWATLAGVNNEQFF. The CDR3 region has the DNA TGTGCCTGGGCGACACTAGCGGGGGTGAACAATGAGCAGTTCTTC.

CDR3 in amino acids: CASSAFGLAGSTDTQYF. The CDR3 DNA reads as TGTGCCAGCAGCGCATTTGGGCTAGCGGGGAGCACAGATACGCAGTATTTT. V usage is TRBV9 and J usage is TRBJ2-3; 9 bases map to TRBD2. The CDR3 sequence is 17 residues long. Germline values: CDR1 SGDLS, CDR2 YYNGEE. V lost 3 bases, J lost 0 bases, and 8 bases stayed unmatched.